This T cell receptor (beta chain) was found in a study of CD8+ T cells in alopecia areata. On this clone itself: The antigen remains unidentified. A junction end diverges from the germline sequence, so it may reflect a read error.

Overall study results and limits: The study also sequences resident alphabeta T cells of normal skin in scalp samples. Tofacitinib did not eliminate many expanded lesional clones from scalp or blood.

The CDR3 has 16 amino acids. Germline V gene sequence: CDR1 MGHRA, CDR2 YSYEKL. Treatment specified: oral pan-JAK inhibitor, 5-10 mg twice daily. After isolation, RNA underwent reverse transcription to generate cDNA as the sequencing template. The assay was immunoSEQ multiplex PCR, and TCRdb's table has in-frame clones only and misses some. The sample holds 90,000 to 120,000 clones; around 83% are singletons and the top ten take around 25%. The sequence was obtained from a human donor with alopecia areata. The sequences come from CD8+ T cells sorted from blood, collected at week 24, from a patient treated with tofacitinib. The chain uses TRBV4-1 and TRBJ2-1; TRBD2 might be the D (5 bases). In DNA, the CDR3 is TGTGCCAGCAGCCAAGCCCAAGCGGATCCCTACAATGAGCAGTTCTTC. Its protein is CASSQAQADPYNEQFF.